The entry below describes one T cell receptor beta chain. Study processing details: The assay estimated nucleated cells by amplifying reference gene primers. The protocol was immunoSEQ multiplex PCR, while the TCRdb copy is restricted to in-frame clones and leaves out a portion. That table supplies the V and J calls and clone size; D and trimming were determined from the DNA. There are around 280,000 clones in the sample; approximately 86% occur only once, and 2.2% lies in the top ten. This record comes from a study of blood T cell repertoires in COVID-19. Overall study: The samples span acute and convalescent COVID-19 from the United States, Italy and Spain. PBMCs, B-cell-depleted T cells, or T cells were the source of the cDNA or gDNA that made up the material.

With V trimmed by 1 base and J by 1 base, 3 bases remained unmatched. Germline V gene lookup returns CDR1 SGHKS and CDR2 YYEKEE (reference sequence). The CDR3 has 15 amino acids. The chain has TRBV5-5 and TRBJ2-3; 7 nucleotides align to TRBD2. The clonotype was recovered from a woman aged 45-60 years who had recovered from COVID-19. Sequences were obtained from peripheral blood. The CDR3 region is CASSLSGGRTDTQYF. The CDR3 DNA reads TGTGCCAGCAGCTTGTCGGGGGGACGCACAGATACGCAGTATTTT. The full variable domain, in which reference TRBV5-5 and TRBJ2-3 provide the parts outside the CDR3, is DAGVTQSPTHLIKTRGQQVTLRCSPISGHKSVSWYQQVLGQGPQFIFQYYEKEERGRGNFPDRFSARQFPNYSSELNVNALLLGDSALYLCASSLSGGRTDTQYFGPGTRLTVL.